The 4 T cell receptor beta chains given below trace back to one sample, sequenced in a study of blood T cell repertoires in COVID-19. The repertoire was sequenced with immunoSEQ multiplex PCR; TCRdb's copy has only in-frame clones and lacks some. The sample lists some 170,000 clones, over 65% seen once, with about 8.3% in the top ten. The sequencing sample was made of peripheral blood. Receptor source: a man in his fifties or sixties with acute or convalescent COVID-19.

The gene calls are TRBV25-1 and TRBJ1-4; 7 positions agree with TRBD1. The CDR3 runs to 14 residues. Germline CDR1 is MGHDK and CDR2 is SYGVNS. The ends lost 1 base at V and 5 bases at J; junction bases unmatched: 1. CDR3 loop: CASSESTGNEKLFF. The CDR3 DNA sequence: TGTGCCAGCAGTGAATCGACAGGGAATGAAAAACTGTTTTTT.

This chain connects TRBV11-3 to TRBJ2-5, with 7 nucleotides matching TRBD1. The germline gives CDR1 SGHNT, CDR2 YENEEA. J was trimmed by 5 bases and V by 5 bases; bases with no gene match: 11. The CDR3 length is 15 residues. CDR3 sequence reads: CASSPRDSSTETQYF. For the CDR3, the DNA is TGTGCCAGCAGCCCCCGGGACAGTTCGACCGAGACCCAGTACTTC.

The CDR3 reads CATSRGAGYTF. CDR3 DNA sequence: TGTGCCACCAGTCGGGGAGCAGGCTACACCTTC. The chain links TRBV24-1 to TRBJ1-2; D remains unclear. CDR1 and CDR2 from the germline V gene are KGHDR and SFDVKD. The CDR3 is 11 residues long. V was trimmed by 6 bases and J by 8 bases, leaving 9 bases between them.

This clone was seen a single time. The chain couples TRBV2 to TRBJ2-5; 7 bases agree with TRBD2. The V segment lost 1 base and the J segment 3 bases; nucleotides outside the gene matches: 5. CDR1 and CDR2 from the germline V gene are SNHLY and FYNNEI. The CDR3 is 15 residues long. CDR3 DNA: TGTGCCAGCAGTGAAGGGTTCAGCGGGGAAGAGACCCAGTACTTC. It encodes CASSEGFSGEETQYF.